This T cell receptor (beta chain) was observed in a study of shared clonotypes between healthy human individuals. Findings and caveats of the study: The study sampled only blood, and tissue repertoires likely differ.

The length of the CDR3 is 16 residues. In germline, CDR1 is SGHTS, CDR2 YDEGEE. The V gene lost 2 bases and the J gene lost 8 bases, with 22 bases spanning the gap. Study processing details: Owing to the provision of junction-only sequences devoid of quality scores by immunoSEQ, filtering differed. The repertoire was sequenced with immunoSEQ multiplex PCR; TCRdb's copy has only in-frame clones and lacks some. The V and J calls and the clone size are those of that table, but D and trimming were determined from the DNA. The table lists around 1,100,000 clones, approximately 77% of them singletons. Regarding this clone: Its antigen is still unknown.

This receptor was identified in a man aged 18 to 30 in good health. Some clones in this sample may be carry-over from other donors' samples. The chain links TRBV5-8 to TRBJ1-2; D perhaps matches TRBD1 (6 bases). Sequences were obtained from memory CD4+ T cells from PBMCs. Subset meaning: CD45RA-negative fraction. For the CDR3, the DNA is TGTGCCAGCAGCTTTTCTGGACAGAGCCGAAAGGGAGGCTACACCTTC. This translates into CASSFSGQSRKGGYTF.